This T cell receptor beta chain appears in the sequencing data of a study of T cells in Graves' hyperthyroidism and ophthalmopathy. Trimming left V 0 bases short and J 6 bases short, with 17 bases between. Germline V gives CDR1 MNHEY, CDR2 SVGAGI. This CDR3 contains 17 residues. Extraction of PBMCs used roughly 9.3 ml of fresh peripheral blood. Amplification of TCR beta CDR3 regions used RNA as the template. The TCR CDR3 first-round RT-PCR relied on the HTBI primer set. TCRdb re-derived calls from the multiplex PCR reads in MiXCR, one entry per CDR3 protein. The sample carries hundreds of thousands of distinct CDR3 sequences, 17% recorded once.

This TCR derives from a woman aged 55-75 years with Graves' ophthalmopathy. The chain recombines TRBV6-5 with TRBJ2-2, with D perhaps matching TRBD1 (5 bases). Input material: blood. CDR3 DNA sequence: TGTGCCAGCAGTTACTCGCTAGACAGTATCGACGCCGGGGAGCTGTTTTTT. It yields the protein CASSYSLDSIDAGELFF.